This TCR beta chain was retrieved from a study of blood T cell repertoires in COVID-19. V dropped 9 bases and J dropped 1; count of bases not matched to a gene: 3. This CDR3 spans 13 amino acids. Germline V gene lookup returns CDR1 LNHDA and CDR2 SQIVND (reference sequence). Authors' methods: Nucleated cell counts were estimated from reference gene primer amplification. Sequencing used immunoSEQ multiplex PCR; TCRdb keeps in-frame clones, though not all of them. The D gene and trimming were derived from the DNA, and the V and J assignments and clone size from that table. The sample carries approximately 280,000 clones, approximately 85% recorded once.

The chain carries TRBV19 and TRBJ2-5, with 9 bases fitting TRBD1. Sequencing was done on a sample of peripheral blood. The origin of this receptor is a woman in her seventies with acute or convalescent COVID-19. The CDR3 DNA follows: TGTGCCAGCAGGACAGGGGCCCAAGAGACCCAGTACTTC. Protein product: CASRTGAQETQYF. The full variable domain, completed using reference TRBV19 and TRBJ2-5, is DGGITQSPKYLFRKEGQNVTLSCEQNLNHDAMYWYRQDPGQGLRLIYYSQIVNDFQKGDIAEGYSVSREKKESFPLTVTSAQKNPTAFYLCASRTGAQETQYFGPGTRLLVL.